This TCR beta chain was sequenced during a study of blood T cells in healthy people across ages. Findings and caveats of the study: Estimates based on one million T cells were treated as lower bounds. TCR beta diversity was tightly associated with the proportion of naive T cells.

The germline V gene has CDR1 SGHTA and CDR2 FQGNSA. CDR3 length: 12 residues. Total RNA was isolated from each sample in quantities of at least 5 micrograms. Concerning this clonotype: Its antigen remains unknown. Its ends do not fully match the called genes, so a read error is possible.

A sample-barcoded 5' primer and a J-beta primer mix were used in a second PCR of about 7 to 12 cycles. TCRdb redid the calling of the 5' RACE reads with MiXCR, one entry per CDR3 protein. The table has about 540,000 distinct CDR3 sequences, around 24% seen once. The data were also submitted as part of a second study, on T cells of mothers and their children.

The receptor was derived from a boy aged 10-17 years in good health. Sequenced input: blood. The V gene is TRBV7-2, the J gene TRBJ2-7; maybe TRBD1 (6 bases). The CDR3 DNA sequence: TGTGCCAGCAGCGGCAGGGGTCGCGAGCAGTGCTTC. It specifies CASSGRGREQCF.